This T cell receptor (beta chain) was obtained from a study of cytomegalovirus exposure and HLA in healthy donors. Study-level findings and limits: A later examination showed that TCR association rates differed by HLA locus, with DRB1 most and HLA-C fewest.

Both 60 Vbeta primers and 13 Jbeta primers went into the PCR. The method was immunoSEQ multiplex PCR; TCRdb's version includes in-frame clones alone and lacks a portion of them. The sample shows about 110,000 clones, less than 80% of them seen only once. The germline V gene has CDR1 SGDLS and CDR2 YYNGEE. The CDR3 spans 12 residues. Trimming shortened V by 3 bases and J by 3 bases, and 6 bases separated the two germline ends. Comment on this clone: Its antigen is still unknown.

V usage is TRBV9 and J usage is TRBJ2-5; the D is unclear. The source of this sequence is a man aged 25 to 40 in good health and CMV-seronegative. Sequencing input: PBMCs. In DNA, the CDR3 is TGTGCCAGCAGCGGGTCGGAAGAGACCCAGTACTTC. Its translation: CASSGSEETQYF.